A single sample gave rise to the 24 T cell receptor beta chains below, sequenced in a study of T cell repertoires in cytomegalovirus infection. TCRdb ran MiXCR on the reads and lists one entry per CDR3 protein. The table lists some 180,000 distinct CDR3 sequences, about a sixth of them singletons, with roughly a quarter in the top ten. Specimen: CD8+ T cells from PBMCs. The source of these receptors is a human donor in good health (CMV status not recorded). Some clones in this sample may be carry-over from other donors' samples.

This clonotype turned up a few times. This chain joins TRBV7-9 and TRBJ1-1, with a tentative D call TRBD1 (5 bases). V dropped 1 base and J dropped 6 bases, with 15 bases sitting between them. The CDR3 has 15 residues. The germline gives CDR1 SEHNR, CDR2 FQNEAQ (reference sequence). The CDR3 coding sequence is TGTGCCAGCAGCTTAGGGACAAGAGTCGGGGCTGAAGCTTTCTTT. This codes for CASSLGTRVGAEAFF.

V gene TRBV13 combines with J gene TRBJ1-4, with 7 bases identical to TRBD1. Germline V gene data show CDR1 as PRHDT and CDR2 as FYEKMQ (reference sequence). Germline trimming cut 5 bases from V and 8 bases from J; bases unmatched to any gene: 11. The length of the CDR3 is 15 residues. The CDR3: CASSLRQGPDEKLFF. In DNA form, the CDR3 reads TGTGCCAGCAGCCTCCGACAGGGTCCGGACGAAAAACTGTTTTTT.

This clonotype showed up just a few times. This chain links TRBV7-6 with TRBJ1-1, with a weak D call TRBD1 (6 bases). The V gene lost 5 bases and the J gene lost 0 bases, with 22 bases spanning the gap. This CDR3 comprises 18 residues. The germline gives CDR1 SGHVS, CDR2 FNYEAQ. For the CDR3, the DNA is TGTGCCAGCAGCATAAATAGGACAGCCCCGTTGGTGAACACTGAAGCTTTCTTT. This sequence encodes CASSINRTAPLVNTEAFF.

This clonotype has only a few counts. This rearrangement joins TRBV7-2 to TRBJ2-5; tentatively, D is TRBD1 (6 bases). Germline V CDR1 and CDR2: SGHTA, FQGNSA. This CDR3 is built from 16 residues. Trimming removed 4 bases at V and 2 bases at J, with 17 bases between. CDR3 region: CASSSVGGQSQETQYF. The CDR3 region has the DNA TGTGCCAGCAGCTCCGTGGGTGGACAGTCTCAAGAGACCCAGTACTTC.

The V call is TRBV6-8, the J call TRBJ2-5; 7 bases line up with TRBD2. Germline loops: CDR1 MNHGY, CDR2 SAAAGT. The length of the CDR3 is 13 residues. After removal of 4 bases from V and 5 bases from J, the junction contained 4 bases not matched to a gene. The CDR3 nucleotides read TGTGCCAGCAGTTCCTTAGCGGGCGAGACCCAGTACTTC. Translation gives CASSSLAGETQYF.

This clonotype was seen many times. The CDR3 region has the DNA TGTGCCAGCAGCTTATACGGGAACCCGGGGGAGACCCAGTACTTC. This translates into CASSLYGNPGETQYF. V gene TRBV7-2 combines with J gene TRBJ2-5, with D possibly matching TRBD2 (5 bases). This CDR3 spans 15 amino acids. Germline CDR1 and CDR2: SGHTA and FQGNSA. The ends were cut back, 2 bases at V and 5 bases at J, with 15 bases in the middle.

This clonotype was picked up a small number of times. The CDR3 reads CASSQDYYGYTF. The CDR3 nucleotides are TGTGCCAGCAGCCAGGACTACTATGGCTACACCTTC. The chain combines TRBV7-6 with TRBJ1-2, with D unclear. V was cut by 5 bases and J by 3 bases, with 7 bases left in between. This CDR3 comprises 12 residues. Germline V lookup: CDR1 SGHVS, CDR2 FNYEAQ. Combining the CDR3 with reference TRBV7-6 and TRBJ1-2 gives the whole variable domain GAGVSQSPRYKVTKRGQDVALRCDPISGHVSLYWYRQALGQGPEFLTYFNYEAQQDKSGLPNDRFSAERPEGSISTLTIQRTEQRDSAMYRCASSQDYYGYTFGSGTRLTVV.

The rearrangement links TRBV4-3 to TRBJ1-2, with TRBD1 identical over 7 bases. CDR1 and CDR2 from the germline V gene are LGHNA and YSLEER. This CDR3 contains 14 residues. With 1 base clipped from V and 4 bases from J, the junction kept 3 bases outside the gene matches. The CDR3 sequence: CASSQATGVYGYTF. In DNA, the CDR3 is TGCGCCAGCAGCCAAGCAACAGGGGTCTATGGCTACACCTTC.

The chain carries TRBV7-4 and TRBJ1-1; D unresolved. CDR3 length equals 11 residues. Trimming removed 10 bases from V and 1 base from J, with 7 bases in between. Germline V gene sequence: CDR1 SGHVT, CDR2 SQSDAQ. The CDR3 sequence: CAIVGNTEAFF. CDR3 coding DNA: TGTGCCATTGTGGGGAACACTGAAGCTTTCTTT.

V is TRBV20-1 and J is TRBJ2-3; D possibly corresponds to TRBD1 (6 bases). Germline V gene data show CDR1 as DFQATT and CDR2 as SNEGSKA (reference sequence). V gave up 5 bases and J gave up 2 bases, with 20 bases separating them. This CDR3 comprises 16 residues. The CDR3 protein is CSAFIQGDWHTDTQYF. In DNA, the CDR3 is TGCAGTGCTTTCATACAGGGAGATTGGCACACAGATACGCAGTATTTT.

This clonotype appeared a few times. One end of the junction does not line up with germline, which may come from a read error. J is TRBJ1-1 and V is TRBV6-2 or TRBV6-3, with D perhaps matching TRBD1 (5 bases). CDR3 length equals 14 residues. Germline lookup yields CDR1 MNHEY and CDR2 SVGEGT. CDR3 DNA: TGTGCCAGCAGTTACTGGGGGATGAATACTGAAGCTTTCTTT. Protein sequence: CASSYWGMNTEAFF.

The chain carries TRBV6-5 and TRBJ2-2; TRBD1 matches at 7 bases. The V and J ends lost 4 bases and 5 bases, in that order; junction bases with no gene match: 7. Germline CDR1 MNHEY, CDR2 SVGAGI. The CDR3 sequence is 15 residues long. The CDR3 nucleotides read TGTGCCAGCAGTTCATACAACAGGGGAACCGGGGAGCTGTTTTTT. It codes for CASSSYNRGTGELFF.

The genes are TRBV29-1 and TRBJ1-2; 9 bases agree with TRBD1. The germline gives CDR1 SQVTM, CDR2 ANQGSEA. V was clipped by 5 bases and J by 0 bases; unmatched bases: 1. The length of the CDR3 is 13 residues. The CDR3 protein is CSVWTGANYGYTF. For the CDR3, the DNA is TGCAGCGTTTGGACAGGGGCTAACTATGGCTACACCTTC.

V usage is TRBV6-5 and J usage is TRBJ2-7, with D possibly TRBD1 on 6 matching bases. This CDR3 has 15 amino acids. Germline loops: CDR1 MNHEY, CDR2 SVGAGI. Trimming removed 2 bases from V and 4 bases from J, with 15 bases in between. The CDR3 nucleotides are TGTGCCAGCAGTTACGGGTCAGGGGTAGGGTACGAGCAGTACTTC. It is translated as CASSYGSGVGYEQYF.

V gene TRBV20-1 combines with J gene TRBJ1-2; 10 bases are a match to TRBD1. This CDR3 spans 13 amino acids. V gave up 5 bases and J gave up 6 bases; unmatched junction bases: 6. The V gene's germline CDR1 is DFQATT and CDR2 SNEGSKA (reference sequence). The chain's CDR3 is CSARGQGEDGYTF. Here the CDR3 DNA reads TGCAGTGCTCGAGGACAGGGGGAGGATGGCTACACCTTC.

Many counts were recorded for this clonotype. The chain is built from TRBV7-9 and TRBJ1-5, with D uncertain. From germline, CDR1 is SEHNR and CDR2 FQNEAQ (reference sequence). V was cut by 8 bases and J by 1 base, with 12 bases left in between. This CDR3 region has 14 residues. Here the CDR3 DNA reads TGTGCCAGCGGAGGAGGATACAGCAATCAGCCCCAGCATTTT. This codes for CASGGGYSNQPQHF. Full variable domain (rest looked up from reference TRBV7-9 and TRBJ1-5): DTGVSQNPRHKITKRGQNVTFRCDPISEHNRLYWYRQTLGQGPEFLTYFQNEAQLEKSRLLSDRFSAERPKGSFSTLEIQRTEQGDSAMYLCASGGGYSNQPQHFGDGTRLSIL.

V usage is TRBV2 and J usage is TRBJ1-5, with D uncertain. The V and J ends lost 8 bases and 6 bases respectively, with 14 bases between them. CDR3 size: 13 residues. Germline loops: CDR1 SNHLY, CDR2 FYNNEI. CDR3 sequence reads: CASLGPGGQPQHF. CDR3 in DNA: TGTGCCAGCCTTGGACCTGGAGGTCAGCCCCAGCATTTT. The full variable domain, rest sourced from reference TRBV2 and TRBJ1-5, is EPEVTQTPSHQVTQMGQEVILRCVPISNHLYFYWYRQILGQKVEFLVSFYNNEISEKSEIFDDQFSVERPDGSNFTLKIRSTKLEDSAMYFCASLGPGGQPQHFGDGTRLSIL.

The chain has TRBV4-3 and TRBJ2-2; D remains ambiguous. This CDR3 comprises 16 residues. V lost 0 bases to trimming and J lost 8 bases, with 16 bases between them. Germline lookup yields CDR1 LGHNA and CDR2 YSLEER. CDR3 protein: CASSQDLSGAGGELFF. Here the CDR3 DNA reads TGCGCCAGCAGCCAAGATCTTTCGGGCGCTGGAGGGGAGCTGTTTTTT.

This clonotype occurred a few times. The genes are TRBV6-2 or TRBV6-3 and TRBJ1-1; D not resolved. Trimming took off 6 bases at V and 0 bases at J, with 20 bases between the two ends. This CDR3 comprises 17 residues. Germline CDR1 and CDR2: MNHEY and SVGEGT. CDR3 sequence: CASRTLYSVGMNTEAFF. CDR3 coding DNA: TGTGCCAGCAGAACTCTCTACTCGGTGGGCATGAACACTGAAGCTTTCTTT.

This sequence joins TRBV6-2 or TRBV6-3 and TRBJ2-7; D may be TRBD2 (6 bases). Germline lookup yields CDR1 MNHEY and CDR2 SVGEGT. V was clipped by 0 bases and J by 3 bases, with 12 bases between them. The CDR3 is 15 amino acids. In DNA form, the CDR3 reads TGTGCCAGCAGTTACTCGAGGGACTCCGACTACGAGCAGTACTTC. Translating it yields CASSYSRDSDYEQYF.

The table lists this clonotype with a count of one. The CDR3 sequence: CASSSGQDSSYEQYF. CDR3 in DNA: TGTGCCAGCAGCTCCGGACAGGATTCCTCCTACGAGCAGTACTTC. The chain links TRBV7-1 to TRBJ2-7, with 7 bases lining up with TRBD1. TRBV7-1 is flagged as an ORF with uncertain function. J was trimmed by 0 bases and V by 3 bases; bases with no gene match: 5. The CDR3 extends over 15 amino acids.

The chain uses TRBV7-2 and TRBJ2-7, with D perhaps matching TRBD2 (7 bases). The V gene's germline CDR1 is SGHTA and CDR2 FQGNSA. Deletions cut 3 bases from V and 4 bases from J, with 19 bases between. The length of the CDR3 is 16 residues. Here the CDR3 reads CASSFRLGGAGYEQYF. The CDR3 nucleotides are TGTGCCAGCAGCTTTCGTCTTGGGGGGGCGGGGTACGAGCAGTACTTC.

The CDR3 region has the DNA TGTGCCAGCAGTTTCACGCGGGCGGTCACAGATACGCAGTATTTT. It is translated as CASSFTRAVTDTQYF. The chain joins TRBV28 to TRBJ2-3; possibly TRBD2 for D (5 bases). Trimming pared 3 bases from V and 2 bases from J, leaving 12 bases between. Germline V gene sequence: CDR1 MDHEN, CDR2 SYDVKM. The CDR3 spans 15 residues.

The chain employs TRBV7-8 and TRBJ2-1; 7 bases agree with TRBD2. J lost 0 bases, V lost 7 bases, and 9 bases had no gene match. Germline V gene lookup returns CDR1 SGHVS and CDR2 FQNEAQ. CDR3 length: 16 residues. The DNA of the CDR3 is TGTGCCAGCATCCTTGGGAGCGGGGTCTCCTACAATGAGCAGTTCTTC. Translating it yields CASILGSGVSYNEQFF.